The 19 T cell receptor beta chains presented below share a single source sample, sequenced in a study of metastatic and nonmetastatic thyroid tumors (dated by TCRdb to 2018 to 2020). No treatment had been received by any patient before thyroid surgery. Libraries were made using PCR. TCRdb records Illumina HiSeq 4000 as the sequencer. TCRdb took the public reads, trimmed them with fastp at Q25, ran MiXCR for clone calling and kept in-frame beta chains. This sample holds tens of thousands of clones; 20% to 25% were observed only once. The top ten constitute 39% of the sample. The sample taken for sequencing was blood. The receptors originated from a female donor with papillary thyroid cancer or a benign thyroid nodule (not recorded which). Some clones in this sample may be carry-over from other donors' samples.

The rearrangement uses TRBV19 and TRBJ2-1, with D perhaps TRBD2 (7 bases). Germline values: CDR1 LNHDA, CDR2 SQIVND (reference sequence). V lost 4 bases and J 6 bases, leaving 19 bases between the germline ends. The length of the CDR3 is 16 residues. The CDR3 here is CASSRRGEGPGNEQFF. Here the CDR3 DNA reads TGTGCCAGTAGTAGGAGGGGGGAGGGCCCGGGCAATGAGCAGTTCTTC.

This clone was recorded a few times. This sequence joins TRBV4-2 and TRBJ1-2; D remains unclear. The CDR3 extends over 16 amino acids. The germline V and J ends were trimmed by 0 bases and 2 bases, with 13 bases remaining between them. Germline loops: CDR1 LGHNA, CDR2 YNFKEQ. The CDR3 sequence: CASSQEWSQYNYGYTF. CDR3 nucleotides: TGTGCCAGCAGCCAAGAATGGTCCCAGTACAACTATGGCTACACCTTC.

This clone was counted at least ten times. The V and J genes are TRBV18 and TRBJ1-1; perhaps TRBD1 as D (6 bases). The CDR3 runs to 15 residues. CDR1 is KGHSH, CDR2 LQKENI, per germline. Trimming removed 6 bases at V and 0 bases at J, with 14 bases between. The DNA of the CDR3 is TGTGCCAGCTCCTACGAGGGGGGGATGAACACTGAAGCTTTCTTT. Protein sequence: CASSYEGGMNTEAFF.

This clone was detected only a few times. V is TRBV28 and J is TRBJ2-1; TRBD2 agrees at 9 bases. In germline, CDR1 is MDHEN, CDR2 SYDVKM. V dropped 2 bases and J dropped 10; count of bases not matched to a gene: 9. The CDR3 loop spans 15 amino acids. The CDR3, as DNA: TGTGCCAGCAGTTTAGGCGGGAGGGGGTGGTTCGAGCAGTTCTTC. Translated: CASSLGGRGWFEQFF.

The CDR3 region is CASSLRDRLNQPQHF. Written as DNA, the CDR3 is TGTGCCAGCAGCCTCCGGGACCGACTAAATCAGCCCCAGCATTTT. This rearrangement joins TRBV6-2 or TRBV6-3 to TRBJ1-5; maybe TRBD1 (5 bases). The CDR3 sequence is 15 residues long. Germline CDR1 reads MNHEY; CDR2 reads SVGEGT. Trimming stripped 6 bases from V and 4 bases from J, with 16 bases between.

The J gene is TRBJ2-3, the V gene TRBV11-2, with D possibly matching TRBD2 (5 bases). CDR1 and CDR2 (germline): SGHAT, FQNNGV. The CDR3 has 14 amino acids. The V end lost 6 bases, the J end lost 3 bases, and 13 bases lay between the germline ends. CDR3 sequence reads: CASRSGVRTDTQYF. Here the CDR3 DNA reads TGTGCCAGCAGATCCGGGGTTAGGACAGATACGCAGTATTTT.

This clone was detected ten times or more. The chain is built from TRBV2 and TRBJ1-1; 7 nucleotides match TRBD1. CDR3 size: 13 residues. Trimming took 5 bases from V and 1 from J; bases not matched to a gene: 1. Germline assignment: CDR1 SNHLY and CDR2 FYNNEI. CDR3 DNA: TGTGCCAGCAGTCAGGGGGAGAACACTGAAGCTTTCTTT. Its protein product is CASSQGENTEAFF. Supplemented by reference TRBV2 and TRBJ1-1, the full variable domain reads EPEVTQTPSHQVTQMGQEVILRCVPISNHLYFYWYRQILGQKVEFLVSFYNNEISEKSEIFDDQFSVERPDGSNFTLKIRSTKLEDSAMYFCASSQGENTEAFFGQGTRLTVV.

This clone was seen a handful of times. One junction end does not reproduce the germline sequence, and a read error may be involved. Additional DNA sequences in this sample encode the identical CDR3. The V call is TRBV6-1, the J call TRBJ1-2, with TRBD1 matching over 10 bases. Germline assignment: CDR1 MNHNS and CDR2 SASEGT. The CDR3 consists of 17 residues. Here the CDR3 DNA reads TGTGCCAGCAGCCTTACCGGGACAGGGGCGCAGGACTATGGTTACACATTC. It is translated as CASSLTGTGAQDYGYTF.

The V call is TRBV15, the J call TRBJ2-2; no clear D. Germline lookup yields CDR1 LNHNV and CDR2 YYDKDF (reference sequence). V lost 0 bases and J lost 5, with 19 bases in between. The CDR3 consists of 18 residues. CDR3 sequence reads: CATSRDYSRGTTTGELFF. Here the CDR3 DNA reads TGTGCCACCAGCAGAGATTACTCGCGCGGTACGACGACCGGGGAGCTGTTTTTT.

Regarding this clone: One base away lies a much larger clone, so this may be a sequencing read error. The genes are TRBV7-7 and TRBJ1-1; D remains unclear. The germline V gene encodes CDR1 SSHAT and CDR2 FNYEAQ (reference sequence). CDR3 length: 13 amino acids. Written as DNA, the CDR3 is TGTGCTAGCAGCGCTCGCTTCAACACTGAAGCTTTATTT. Its protein is CASSARFNTEALF.

This chain connects TRBV28 to TRBJ1-2; D uncertain. There are 12 residues in the CDR3. Germline CDR1 reads MDHEN; CDR2 reads SYDVKM. Trimming shortened V by 10 bases and J by 4 bases, and 13 bases separated the two germline ends. CDR3 sequence reads: CAIVDSLYGYTF. Here the CDR3 DNA reads TGTGCCATCGTCGACTCCCTCTATGGCTACACCTTC.

This chain links TRBV28 with TRBJ1-4; TRBD1 agrees at 8 bases. The V gene end was trimmed by 6 bases and the J gene end by 5 bases; junction bases not matched to a gene: 11. The CDR3 sequence is 16 residues long. Per germline, CDR1 MDHEN and CDR2 SYDVKM. CDR3 region: CASRKGRGTGNEKLFF. CDR3 bases: TGTGCCAGCAGAAAAGGCCGCGGGACAGGCAATGAAAAACTGTTTTTT. Filled out from reference TRBV28 and TRBJ1-4, the complete variable domain reads DVKVTQSSRYLVKRTGEKVFLECVQDMDHENMFWYRQDPGLGLRLIYFSYDVKMKEKGDIPEGYSVSREKKERFSLILESASTNQTSMYLCASRKGRGTGNEKLFFGSGTQLSVL.

The chain is built from TRBV19 and TRBJ2-2; unclear D gene. Trimming removed 4 bases from V and 1 base from J, with 10 bases in between. CDR3 length equals 15 residues. Germline V gene sequence: CDR1 LNHDA, CDR2 SQIVND (reference sequence). The CDR3 nucleotides read TGTGCCAGTAGTACGGTCCAGCTGAACACCGGGGAGCTGTTTTTT. Its protein product is CASSTVQLNTGELFF.

This sequence joins TRBV7-3 and TRBJ2-7, with D hard to call. V lost 0 bases and J 9 bases, leaving 15 bases between the germline ends. Per germline, CDR1 SGHTA and CDR2 FQGTGA. The CDR3 runs 14 residues. CDR3 loop: CASSLTVPWNGQYF. CDR3 DNA: TGTGCCAGCAGCTTAACGGTACCATGGAATGGGCAGTACTTC.

This clone was seen at least ten times. The J gene is TRBJ2-3, the V gene TRBV7-3, with unresolved D. Trimming took 8 bases from V and 6 from J, leaving 12 bases between them. Per germline, CDR1 SGHTA and CDR2 FQGTGA. This CDR3 has 12 amino acids. In nucleotides, the CDR3 is TGTGCCAGCGGGTGGGTGGGGGATACGCAGTATTTT. It is translated as CASGWVGDTQYF.

A few counts support this clone. One base away lies a much larger clone, so this may be a sequencing read error. V and J are TRBV10-3 and TRBJ1-1, with D hard to call. There are 14 residues in the CDR3. With 0 bases removed from V and 2 bases from J, the gap between germline ends came to 7 bases. Germline CDR1 reads ENHRY; CDR2 reads SYGVKD. CDR3 protein: CAISESWVNTEAFF. The CDR3 bases are TGTGCCATCAGTGAGTCGTGGGTAAACACTGAAGCTTTCTTT.

The rearrangement links TRBV25-1 to TRBJ1-1; no clear D. The CDR3 is made up of 13 amino acids. Trimming took 4 bases from V and 1 from J, leaving 7 bases between them. The germline CDR1 and CDR2 sequences are MGHDK and SYGVNS. Here the CDR3 DNA reads TGTGCCAGCAGTGTTAAGGCGAACACTGAAGCTTTCTTT. It translates to CASSVKANTEAFF.

V usage is TRBV6-1 and J usage is TRBJ2-7; 7 bases fit TRBD2. The germline CDR1 and CDR2 sequences are MNHNS and SASEGT. The CDR3 is made up of 13 amino acids. V trimming: 9 bases; J trimming: 5 bases; junction bases outside the gene matches: 10. This CDR3 is CASSFGGSHEQYF. The CDR3 coding sequence is TGTGCCAGTAGCTTCGGGGGGTCCCACGAGCAGTACTTC.

This clone was observed a few times. The rearrangement uses TRBV11-2 and TRBJ1-3; no definite D call. The V gene's germline CDR1 is SGHAT and CDR2 FQNNGV. Trimming cost V 4 bases and J 1 base, with 11 bases left between them. This CDR3 comprises 15 residues. CDR3 in amino acids: CASSSLWGSGNTIYF. For the CDR3, the DNA is TGTGCCAGCAGCTCATTATGGGGTTCTGGAAACACCATATATTTT.